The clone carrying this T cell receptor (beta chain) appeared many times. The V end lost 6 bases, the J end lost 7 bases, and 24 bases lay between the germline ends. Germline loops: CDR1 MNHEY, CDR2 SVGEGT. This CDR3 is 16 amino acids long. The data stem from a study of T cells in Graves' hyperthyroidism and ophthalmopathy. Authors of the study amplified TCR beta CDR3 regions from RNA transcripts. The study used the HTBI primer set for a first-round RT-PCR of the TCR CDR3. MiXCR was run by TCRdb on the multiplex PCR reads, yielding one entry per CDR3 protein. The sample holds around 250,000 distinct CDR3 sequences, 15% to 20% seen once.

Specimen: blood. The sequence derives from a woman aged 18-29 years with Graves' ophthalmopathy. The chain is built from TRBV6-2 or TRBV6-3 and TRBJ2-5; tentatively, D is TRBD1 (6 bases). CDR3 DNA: TGTGCCAGCAGCCCAGTGGTTCGGCAGGGGTTGTGGACCCAGTACTTC. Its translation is CASSPVVRQGLWTQYF.